This T cell receptor beta chain was documented in a study of response to subunit inactivated influenza vaccine. This clonotype turned up a few times. What it recognizes is unknown. TCRdb re-analysed the RT-PCR reads in MiXCR, keeping a single row per CDR3 protein. The repertoire has hundreds of thousands of distinct CDR3 sequences, around 16% of them found once; the top ten carry around a tenth. Study-wide points: Few new T cells, the authors suggested, are recruited by each seasonal influenza vaccination.

The sequence derives from a man aged 50 to 59 who received an inactivated influenza vaccine. The input for sequencing was PBMCs from blood, taken about 11 days after vaccination.

CDR3 loop: CSATPAGLESTDTQYF. As DNA, the CDR3 is TGCAGTGCGACCCCGGCCGGACTAGAGAGCACAGATACGCAGTATTTT. This sequence joins TRBV20-1 and TRBJ2-3, with TRBD2 matching over 7 bases. This CDR3 has 16 amino acids. Losses at the gene ends were 6 bases for V and 0 bases for J; bases not matched to a gene: 12. Germline loops: CDR1 DFQATT, CDR2 SNEGSKA (reference sequence).